Each of the 16 T cell receptor beta chains below was sequenced from the same sample in a study of T cell repertoires in cytomegalovirus infection. TCRdb itself ran the reads through MiXCR, one entry per CDR3 protein. This table has 51,000 or so distinct CDR3 sequences, roughly 21% appearing once. The antigens of these receptors remain unknown. The sequences come from CD8+ T cells from cultured PBMCs, collected from culture after CMV antigen stimulation. These receptors all come from a human donor in good health (CMV status not recorded). Some clones in this sample may be carry-over from other donors' samples.

V usage is TRBV6-1 and J usage is TRBJ1-5; D may be TRBD1 (5 bases). Germline CDR1 reads MNHNS; CDR2 reads SASEGT. The CDR3 is 14 residues long. Between the trimmed V and J ends, which lost 6 bases and 5 bases, there was a span of 14 bases. CDR3 DNA sequence: TGTGCCAGCAGAGCCGACAGTTCCTATCAGCCCCAGCATTTT. This encodes CASRADSSYQPQHF.

This clonotype has more than one count but fewer than ten. The chain has TRBV11-2 and TRBJ1-2, with a weak D call TRBD1 (5 bases). The ends were cut back, 2 bases at V and 3 bases at J, with 10 bases in the middle. There are 14 residues in the CDR3. Germline V gene sequence: CDR1 SGHAT, CDR2 FQNNGV. The CDR3 DNA reads TGTGCCAGCAGCTTACGGTCCAGGGACTATGGCTACACCTTC. The encoded protein is CASSLRSRDYGYTF.

This chain uses TRBV7-2 with TRBJ1-2; perhaps TRBD1 as D (5 bases). Deletions cut 5 bases from V and 0 bases from J, with 13 bases between. Germline CDR1 and CDR2: SGHTA and FQGNSA. This CDR3 has 15 amino acids. CDR3 in amino acids: CASSLDRGANYGYTF. The CDR3 DNA follows: TGTGCCAGCAGCCTAGATCGGGGGGCTAACTATGGCTACACCTTC.

With regard to this clonotype: One end of the junction is discordant with germline, which a read error may explain. The V and J genes are TRBV7-9 and TRBJ2-5, with TRBD2 identical over 8 bases. Germline loops: CDR1 SEHNR, CDR2 FQNEAQ (reference sequence). CDR3 length equals 15 residues. The CDR3: CASSFLSREGETQHF. The CDR3, as DNA: TGTGCCAGCAGCTTTCTCTCCCGGGAGGGAGAGACCCAGCACTTC. The variable domain in full, completed from reference TRBV7-9 and TRBJ2-5, reads DTGVSQNPRHKITKRGQNVTFRCDPISEHNRLYWYRQTLGQGPEFLTYFQNEAQLEKSRLLSDRFSAERPKGSFSTLEIQRTEQGDSAMYLCASSFLSREGETQHFGPGTRLLVL.

This clonotype was counted a few times. V and J are TRBV7-2 and TRBJ1-2; D perhaps matches TRBD1 (5 bases). CDR3 length: 16 amino acids. Trimming removed 1 base from V and 0 bases from J, with 12 bases in between. The V gene's germline CDR1 is SGHTA and CDR2 FQGNSA. The CDR3 sequence: CASSLVPGEANYGYTF. DNA for the CDR3: TGTGCCAGCAGCTTAGTTCCGGGGGAAGCTAACTATGGCTACACCTTC.

Note on this clonotype: A junction end diverges from the germline sequence, so it may reflect a read error. The genes are TRBV4-3 and TRBJ2-4; D remains ambiguous. The CDR3 has 17 amino acids. CDR1 LGHNA and CDR2 YSLEER come from the germline V gene. The CDR3 loop reads CASSQEWTSLAKNSQYF. In nucleotides, the CDR3 is TGCGCCAGCAGCCAAGAATGGACCTCTTTAGCCAAAAACAGTCAGTACTTC.

A few counts support this clonotype. The CDR3 reads CASSQDTGDGGYTF. The CDR3, as DNA: TGCGCCAGCAGCCAAGATACGGGGGACGGTGGCTACACCTTC. This sequence joins TRBV4-1 and TRBJ1-2; perhaps TRBD1 as D (5 bases). The V end lost 0 bases, the J end lost 7 bases, and 12 bases lay between the germline ends. Germline CDR1 and CDR2: MGHRA and YSYEKL. The CDR3 covers 14 residues.

This clonotype came up a few times. The gene calls are TRBV19 and TRBJ1-1; 8 bases align to TRBD1. Germline assignment: CDR1 LNHDA and CDR2 SQIVND (reference sequence). The J segment lost 0 bases and the V segment lost 7 bases, leaving 4 bases of the junction unmatched. CDR3 length equals 14 residues. In DNA, the CDR3 is TGTGCCAGTACCCGGACAGGGATGAACACTGAAGCTTTCTTT. It codes for CASTRTGMNTEAFF.

In its sample, this clonotype was seen a few times. The chain couples TRBV11-2 to TRBJ1-1; a weak D match, TRBD1 (5 bases). The germline V gene encodes CDR1 SGHAT and CDR2 FQNNGV. Trimming removed 3 bases from V and 4 bases from J, with 12 bases in between. The CDR3 is 14 amino acids. CDR3 amino acids: CASSLLGRFTEAFF. The DNA of the CDR3 is TGTGCCAGCAGCTTGCTGGGACGGTTCACTGAAGCTTTCTTT.

The rearrangement uses TRBV5-1 and TRBJ2-5; 10 nucleotides align to TRBD2. CDR1 and CDR2 (germline): SGHRS, YFSETQ. This CDR3 is built from 15 residues. V lost 4 bases and J lost 3; bases outside the gene matches: 6. The CDR3, as DNA: TGCGCCAGCAGCGTAGGACTAGCGGTGAAAGAGACCCAGTACTTC. Translated, it gives CASSVGLAVKETQYF. Drawing the rest from reference TRBV5-1 and TRBJ2-5, the complete variable domain is KAGVTQTPRYLIKTRGQQVTLSCSPISGHRSVSWYQQTPGQGLQFLFEYFSETQRNKGNFPGRFSGRQFSNSRSEMNVSTLELGDSALYLCASSVGLAVKETQYFGPGTRLLVL.

This clonotype was seen more than once but under ten times. This chain joins TRBV9 and TRBJ1-3; D gene uncertain. CDR3 length equals 14 residues. Trimming removed 4 bases from V and 0 bases from J, with 8 bases in between. From germline, CDR1 is SGDLS and CDR2 YYNGEE. CDR3 sequence: CASSHPYSGNTIYF. In DNA, the CDR3 is TGTGCCAGCAGCCACCCATACTCTGGAAACACCATATATTTT. The variable domain in full, completed from reference TRBV9 and TRBJ1-3, reads DSGVTQTPKHLITATGQRVTLRCSPRSGDLSVYWYQQSLDQGLQFLIQYYNGEERAKGNILERFSAQQFPDLHSELNLSSLELGDSALYFCASSHPYSGNTIYFGEGSWLTVV.

The chain combines TRBV7-3 with TRBJ2-1; TRBD2 matches at 7 bases. CDR1 is SGHTA, CDR2 FQGTGA, per germline. The length of the CDR3 is 12 residues. V trimming: 6 bases; J trimming: 15 bases; junction bases outside the gene matches: 11. The CDR3 spells CASSFTGGLLFF. The CDR3 bases are TGTGCCAGCAGTTTTACGGGGGGACTTCTGTTCTTC. The whole variable domain, filled in from reference TRBV7-3 and TRBJ2-1, reads GAGVSQTPSNKVTEKGKYVELRCDPISGHTALYWYRQSLGQGPEFLIYFQGTGAADDSGLPNDRFFAVRPEGSVSTLKIQRTERGDSAVYLCASSFTGGLLFFGPGTRLTVL.

This chain links TRBV7-2 with TRBJ2-7, with a weak D call TRBD2 (5 bases). The germline CDR1 and CDR2 sequences are SGHTA and FQGNSA. V was cut by 0 bases and J by 4 bases, with 13 bases left in between. The CDR3 has 15 amino acids. This CDR3 is CASSLAGSSRYEQYF. Written as DNA, the CDR3 is TGTGCCAGCAGCTTAGCGGGGAGCTCTCGATACGAGCAGTACTTC.

This clonotype was found a few times. The junction does not match germline at one end; this may be a read error. V is TRBV6-1 and J is TRBJ2-7; 9 bases are a match to TRBD1. The CDR3 consists of 16 residues. Germline CDR1 and CDR2: MNHNS and SASEGT. The CDR3 bases are TGTGCCAGCAGTGAAGGCCTTACAGGGGGCAACTACGAGCTGTACTTC. It specifies CASSEGLTGGNYELYF.

By share, this clonotype ranks as medium-sized (0.01 to 0.1%). The chain links TRBV7-2 to TRBJ1-1; no firm D call. Germline CDR1 and CDR2: SGHTA and FQGNSA. The CDR3 covers 15 residues. Trimming pared 2 bases from V and 0 bases from J, leaving 10 bases between. CDR3 in amino acids: CASSLRVRLNTEAFF. CDR3 nucleotide sequence: TGTGCCAGCAGCTTAAGAGTGCGGCTGAACACTGAAGCTTTCTTT.

The J gene is TRBJ2-7, the V gene TRBV7-6; D gene uncertain. The ends were cut back, 2 bases at V and 2 bases at J, with 10 bases in the middle. The CDR3 runs to 14 residues. Per the germline V gene, CDR1 is SGHVS and CDR2 is FNYEAQ. Here the CDR3 reads CASSLTTYPYEQYF. The CDR3 DNA reads TGTGCCAGCAGCTTAACGACCTACCCCTACGAGCAGTACTTC.